The 25 T cell receptor beta chains in this list originate from one sample, sequenced in a study of T cell repertoires in cytomegalovirus infection. TCRdb reprocessed the reads via MiXCR and lists one record per CDR3 protein. The sample holds 700,000 to 950,000 distinct CDR3 sequences, approximately 29% seen once. No antigen is known for these receptors. Sequenced here: cultured CD8+ T cells from PBMCs, sampled from culture after CMV antigen stimulation. The receptors come from a human donor in good health (CMV status not recorded). Some clones in this sample may be carry-over from other donors' samples.

The rearrangement joins TRBV4-1 to TRBJ2-4; 11 bases agree with TRBD2. Germline trimming cut 0 bases from V and 12 bases from J; bases unmatched to any gene: 7. The germline V gene encodes CDR1 MGHRA and CDR2 YSYEKL. The CDR3 covers 15 residues. The CDR3 DNA sequence: TGCGCCAGCAGCCAAGAGCCTAGCGGGGGGCCCGATCAGTACTTC. This sequence encodes CASSQEPSGGPDQYF.

This clonotype was detected only a few times. V usage is TRBV7-6 and J usage is TRBJ1-1; D perhaps matches TRBD1 (6 bases). Germline V gene sequence: CDR1 SGHVS, CDR2 FNYEAQ. Trimming stripped 8 bases from V and 4 bases from J, with 14 bases between. This CDR3 has 13 amino acids. The CDR3 here is CASLGGAGTEAFF. CDR3 nucleotide sequence: TGTGCCAGCTTAGGGGGGGCCGGCACTGAAGCTTTCTTT.

The chain carries TRBV28 and TRBJ2-7, with D tentatively TRBD2 (5 bases). The CDR3 consists of 17 residues. V lost 4 bases and J 1 base, leaving 20 bases between the germline ends. Germline V gene data show CDR1 as MDHEN and CDR2 as SYDVKM. The CDR3 region is CASSSSTSPHLSYEQYV. The CDR3 nucleotides are TGTGCCAGCAGTTCCAGCACTAGTCCCCATTTGTCCTACGAGCAGTACGTC.

This clonotype has a count of ten or more. The chain joins TRBV11-2 to TRBJ2-2, with 7 bases matching TRBD1. The CDR3 is made up of 14 amino acids. Losses at the gene ends were 6 bases for V and 2 bases for J; bases not matched to a gene: 3. Looked up from germline, CDR1 is SGHAT and CDR2 is FQNNGV. CDR3 in amino acids: CASSYRGNTGELFF. The DNA for the CDR3 is TGTGCCAGCAGTTACAGGGGTAACACCGGGGAGCTGTTTTTT.

The V gene is TRBV4-3, the J gene TRBJ2-5; no clear D. With 0 bases removed from V and 2 bases from J, the gap between germline ends came to 10 bases. The CDR3 totals 15 residues. CDR1 and CDR2 (germline): LGHNA, YSLEER. The CDR3 loop is CASSQDRGFQETQYF. DNA of the CDR3: TGCGCCAGCAGCCAAGATCGAGGTTTTCAAGAGACCCAGTACTTC.

This clonotype was recorded a few times. The V call is TRBV5-4, the J call TRBJ2-4; maybe TRBD2 (6 bases). CDR3 length equals 15 residues. V gave up 4 bases and J gave up 5 bases, with 16 bases separating them. The germline V gene has CDR1 SGHNT and CDR2 YYREEE (reference sequence). The CDR3: CASSGGLIPENIQYF. The CDR3 DNA sequence: TGTGCCAGCAGCGGGGGACTTATTCCCGAAAACATTCAGTACTTC. Full variable domain (outside the CDR3, taken from reference TRBV5-4 and TRBJ2-4): ETGVTQSPTHLIKTRGQQVTLRCSSQSGHNTVSWYQQALGQGPQFIFQYYREEENGRGNFPPRFSGLQFPNYSSELNVNALELDDSALYLCASSGGLIPENIQYFGAGTRLSVL.

The chain couples TRBV7-6 to TRBJ2-7; 7 positions match TRBD1. The J segment lost 4 bases and the V segment lost 7 bases, leaving 7 bases of the junction unmatched. This CDR3 is built from 13 residues. Per germline, CDR1 SGHVS and CDR2 FNYEAQ. The CDR3 sequence is CASTGTDPYEQYF. CDR3 nucleotide sequence: TGTGCCAGCACCGGGACAGACCCATACGAGCAGTACTTC.

The CDR3 loop reads CASSASLAGGHTGELFF. The CDR3 DNA is TGTGCCAGCAGCGCATCTCTAGCGGGGGGCCACACCGGGGAGCTGTTTTTT. This chain connects TRBV5-6 to TRBJ2-2; TRBD2 matches 11 bases. This CDR3 has 17 amino acids. The junction had 8 bases not matched to a gene; V was cut back by 4 bases and J by 3 bases. Germline-derived CDR1 and CDR2 are SGHDT and YYEEEE.

V usage is TRBV5-1 and J usage is TRBJ2-3, with TRBD1 matching 10 bases. V shed 0 bases and J 9 bases; nucleotides not matched to a gene: 10. This CDR3 region has 16 residues. Germline CDR1 reads SGHRS; CDR2 reads YFSETQ. The CDR3 bases are TGCGCCAGCAGCTTGGAGGGACAGGGGACGTCTGACACGCAGTATTTT. Amino acids: CASSLEGQGTSDTQYF.

This clonotype showed up many times. This sequence joins TRBV15 and TRBJ2-7; unclear D gene. Trimming removed 5 bases from V and 2 bases from J, with 13 bases in between. The CDR3 contains 14 residues. The germline CDR1 and CDR2 sequences are LNHNV and YYDKDF (reference sequence). DNA of the CDR3: TGTGCCACCAGCTTTGGTACAAGCACCTACGAGCAGTACTTC. Translating it yields CATSFGTSTYEQYF.

This clonotype was counted between two and nine times. The rearrangement joins TRBV3-1 to TRBJ2-7, with D uncertain. In germline, CDR1 is LGHDT, CDR2 YNNKEL (reference sequence). The CDR3 loop spans 16 amino acids. Trimming cost V 0 bases and J 0 bases, with 12 bases left between them. The CDR3 sequence: CASSQDTRKLSYEQYF. The CDR3, as DNA: TGTGCCAGCAGCCAAGATACCAGGAAACTCTCCTACGAGCAGTACTTC.

This clonotype was observed a few times. The chain employs TRBV9 and TRBJ2-2; 10 nucleotides align to TRBD2. V shed 0 bases, J shed 4 bases, and the junction held 6 bases outside the gene matches. Germline V gene sequence: CDR1 SGDLS, CDR2 YYNGEE. This CDR3 spans 17 amino acids. For the CDR3, the DNA is TGTGCCAGCAGCGTAGGGCTAGCGGGGGTGCTCACCGGGGAGCTGTTTTTT. It yields the protein CASSVGLAGVLTGELFF.

Concerning this clonotype: At one of its ends the junction is not consistent with the germline gene, which may arise from a read error. The chain recombines TRBV7-7 with TRBJ2-3; TRBD1 agrees at 9 bases. This CDR3 comprises 16 residues. CDR1 SSHAT and CDR2 FNYEAQ come from the germline V gene (reference sequence). The CDR3 spells CASSLEPGTGSDTQYF. As DNA, the CDR3 is TGTGCTAGCAGCTTAGAGCCCGGGACAGGGTCAGATACGCAGTATTTT.

This clonotype has a count of ten or more. V is TRBV7-8 and J is TRBJ2-2, with a weak D call TRBD1 (6 bases). Germline V gives CDR1 SGHVS, CDR2 FQNEAQ. The CDR3 is 16 residues long. Trimming left V 2 bases short and J 4 bases short, with 14 bases between. CDR3 in DNA: TGTGCCAGCAGCTTATACGAGACGGACAGCACCGGGGAGCTGTTTTTT. It specifies CASSLYETDSTGELFF. Full variable domain (remainder filled in from reference TRBV7-8 and TRBJ2-2): GAGVSQSPRYKVAKRGQDVALRCDPISGHVSLFWYQQALGQGPEFLTYFQNEAQLDKSGLPSDRFFAERPEGSVSTLKIQRTQQEDSAVYLCASSLYETDSTGELFFGEGSRLTVL.

This clonotype appeared a single time. The chain recombines TRBV27 with TRBJ2-3; 8 nucleotides align to TRBD1. Unmatched junction bases numbered 8, after V lost 4 bases and J lost 5 bases. Germline CDR1 is MNHEY and CDR2 is SMNVEV (reference sequence). This CDR3 has 15 amino acids. In DNA, the CDR3 is TGTGCCAGCAGTTCCAGGGGGCGCCTCGGAGATACGCAGTATTTT. Translating gives CASSSRGRLGDTQYF.

V gene TRBV19 combines with J gene TRBJ1-2; a possible D gene is TRBD1 (5 bases). Germline CDR1 and CDR2: LNHDA and SQIVND (reference sequence). The V and J ends lost 8 bases and 2 bases respectively, with 9 bases between them. This CDR3 comprises 12 residues. CDR3 in amino acids: CASGTANYGYTF. The CDR3 bases are TGTGCCAGTGGGACGGCCAACTATGGCTACACCTTC.

The chain couples TRBV11-2 to TRBJ2-1, with 14 bases lining up with TRBD2. Germline V gene data show CDR1 as SGHAT and CDR2 as FQNNGV. There are 16 residues in the CDR3. V lost 4 bases and J lost 6; bases outside the gene matches: 5. CDR3 sequence (DNA): TGTGCCAGCAGCTCATCGGGACTAGCGGGAGCCAATGAGCAGTTCTTC. Protein product: CASSSSGLAGANEQFF.

This clonotype was recorded at least ten times. This sequence joins TRBV7-8 and TRBJ2-7; 8 nucleotides line up with TRBD1. CDR1 and CDR2 (germline): SGHVS, FQNEAQ. This CDR3 is 15 amino acids long. The J segment lost 0 bases and the V segment lost 6 bases, leaving 7 bases of the junction unmatched. The CDR3 is CASSAGGPSSYEQYV. The DNA of the CDR3 is TGTGCCAGCAGTGCAGGGGGCCCTAGCTCCTACGAGCAGTACGTC.

This clonotype was counted ten times or more. The chain uses TRBV7-2 and TRBJ2-3; TRBD2 aligns across 10 bases. CDR1 is SGHTA, CDR2 FQGNSA, per germline. This CDR3 is 16 amino acids long. With 6 bases clipped from V and 7 bases from J, the junction kept 13 bases outside the gene matches. CDR3 in DNA: TGTGCCAGCAGGCCCCTAGCGGGGGTTGAGGCGCATACGCAGTATTTT. Translation gives CASRPLAGVEAHTQYF.

The genes are TRBV9 and TRBJ1-2, with D uncertain. The CDR3 totals 15 residues. V was pared by 3 bases and J by 6 bases, with 18 bases between. The germline CDR1 and CDR2 sequences are SGDLS and YYNGEE. The CDR3 loop reads CASSGPQATTDGYTF. The CDR3, as DNA: TGTGCCAGCAGCGGGCCCCAGGCAACGACCGATGGCTACACCTTC.

This clonotype appeared a few times. The chain employs TRBV6-1 and TRBJ2-1, with 9 bases identical to TRBD2. The CDR3 extends over 13 amino acids. Germline assignment: CDR1 MNHNS and CDR2 SASEGT. With V trimmed by 10 bases and J by 6 bases, 7 bases remained unmatched. The DNA for the CDR3 is TGTGCCATCCCGGGACTAGCCGCCAATGAGCAGTTCTTC. Translation gives CAIPGLAANEQFF.

This clonotype was seen only a few times. The genes are TRBV27 and TRBJ2-3, with TRBD2 matching over 8 bases. This CDR3 has 17 residues. Per the germline V gene, CDR1 is MNHEY and CDR2 is SMNVEV (reference sequence). Trimming took 2 bases from V and 7 from J; bases not matched to a gene: 14. Here the CDR3 reads CASSLPPGLDLIHTQYF. The CDR3 bases are TGTGCCAGCAGTTTACCCCCGGGACTAGATCTAATCCATACGCAGTATTTT.

In this sample, this clonotype turned up a few times. The chain joins TRBV2 to TRBJ2-3; 7 bases are shared with TRBD2. The CDR3 runs 15 residues. In germline, CDR1 is SNHLY, CDR2 FYNNEI. Trimming at V came to 4 bases and at J to 6 bases, leaving 10 bases not matched to a gene. The CDR3 protein is CASSGGRAGPDTQYF. The CDR3 bases are TGTGCCAGCAGTGGGGGGAGGGCTGGACCGGATACGCAGTATTTT.

V and J are TRBV3-1 and TRBJ2-7; D is perhaps TRBD1 or TRBD2 (6 bases each). Trimming pared 0 bases from V and 6 bases from J, leaving 21 bases between. CDR1 LGHDT and CDR2 YNNKEL come from the germline V gene (reference sequence). The CDR3 length is 17 residues. The CDR3 DNA follows: TGTGCCAGCAGCCAAGATCTCCCGGGGGCCCTGGCTCTCGAGCAGTACTTC. This encodes CASSQDLPGALALEQYF.

The gene calls are TRBV5-4 and TRBJ1-5, with 7 bases that match TRBD1. Per the germline V gene, CDR1 is SGHNT and CDR2 is YYREEE (reference sequence). This CDR3 has 15 residues. V dropped 2 bases and J dropped 2; count of bases not matched to a gene: 4. The CDR3 DNA is TGTGCCAGCAGCTTCGAAGGGGGCGGCAATCAGCCCCAGCATTTT. Its protein is CASSFEGGGNQPQHF.